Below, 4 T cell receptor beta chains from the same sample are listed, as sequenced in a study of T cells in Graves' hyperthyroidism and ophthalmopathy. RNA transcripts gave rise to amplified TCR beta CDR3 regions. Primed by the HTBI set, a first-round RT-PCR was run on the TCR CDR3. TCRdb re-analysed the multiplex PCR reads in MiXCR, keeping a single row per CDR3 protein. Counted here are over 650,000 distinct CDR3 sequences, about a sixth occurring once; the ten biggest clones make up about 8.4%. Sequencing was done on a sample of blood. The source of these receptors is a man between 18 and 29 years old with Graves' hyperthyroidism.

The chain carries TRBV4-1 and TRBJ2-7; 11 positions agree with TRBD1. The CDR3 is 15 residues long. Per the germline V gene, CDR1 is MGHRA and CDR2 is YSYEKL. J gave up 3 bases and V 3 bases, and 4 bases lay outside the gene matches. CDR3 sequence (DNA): TGCGCCAGCAGCCATCGGACAGGGGGCCTCTACGAGCAGTACTTC. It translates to CASSHRTGGLYEQYF.

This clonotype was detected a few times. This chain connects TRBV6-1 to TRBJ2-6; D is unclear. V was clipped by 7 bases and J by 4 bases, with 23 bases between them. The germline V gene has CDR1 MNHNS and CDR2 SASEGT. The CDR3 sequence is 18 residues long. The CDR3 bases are TGTGCCAGCAACGCGTGGCTCCATTCCAAAGGGGGGGCCAACGTCCTGACTTTC. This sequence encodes CASNAWLHSKGGANVLTF.

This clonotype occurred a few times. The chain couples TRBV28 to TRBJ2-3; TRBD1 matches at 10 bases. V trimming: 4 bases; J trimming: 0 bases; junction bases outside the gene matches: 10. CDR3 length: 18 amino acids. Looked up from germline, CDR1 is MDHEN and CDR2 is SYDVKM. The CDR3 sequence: CASSSHPGQGNSTDTQYF. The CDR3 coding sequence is TGTGCCAGCAGTTCCCACCCGGGACAGGGGAATAGCACAGATACGCAGTATTTT.

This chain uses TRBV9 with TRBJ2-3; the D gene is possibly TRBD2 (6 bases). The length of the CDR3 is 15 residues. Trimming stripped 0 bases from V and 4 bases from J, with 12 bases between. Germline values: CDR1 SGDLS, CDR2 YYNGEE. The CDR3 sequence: CASSVVSGFADTQYF. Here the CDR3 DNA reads TGTGCCAGCAGCGTAGTAAGCGGGTTTGCAGATACGCAGTATTTT.